These T cell receptor beta chains were read from a single sample in a study of shared clonotypes between healthy human individuals. Clones were read by immunoSEQ multiplex PCR, and TCRdb kept only the in-frame ones, dropping some. The repertoire includes roughly 2,300,000 clones, 85% to 95% of them detected once, and roughly 0.34% sits in the top ten. The sample consisted of naive CD4+ T cells from PBMCs. The receptors were gathered from a man between 18 and 29 years old in good health. Some clones in this sample may be carry-over from other donors' samples. Both conserved end residues are part of each CDR3. A D gene is named only where the DNA matches it firmly. Some rows mark clone size as missing; the rest say once, few, many or name a class of expanded clone.

TRBV11-2	TRBJ1-1	NA	NA	TGTGCCAGCAGCTACACCACACACAGTGAAGCTTTCTTT	CASSYTTHSEAFF
TRBV7-9	TRBJ2-7	NA	NA	TGTGCCAGCAGCTTATTGCACAGCTCCTACGAGCAGTACTTC	CASSLLHSSYEQYF
TRBV28	TRBJ2-5	NA	TRBD2	TGTGCCAGCGCGAGGGGAGGGTGGGAGACCCAGTACTTC	CASARGGWETQYF
TRBV7-3	TRBJ2-2	NA	NA	TGTGCCAGCAGCTCTGGTGCGAACACCGGGGAGCTGTTTTTT	CASSSGANTGELFF
TRBV7-8	TRBJ2-6	NA	NA	TGTGCCAGCAGCTTAGAGGTACACTCTGGGGCCAACGTCCTGACTTTC	CASSLEVHSGANVLTF
TRBV5-4	TRBJ1-6	NA	NA	TGTGCCAGCAGCCCCGGACAGTCTAATTCACCCCTCCACTTT	CASSPGQSNSPLHF
TRBV4-3	TRBJ2-7	NA	TRBD1	TGCGCCAGCAGCCAGCTACCACCGGGACAGGGGACCTACGAGCAGTACTTC	CASSQLPPGQGTYEQYF
TRBV7-2	TRBJ2-3	NA	NA	TGTGCCAGCAGCGCCGGGACGCCGACCACAGATACGCAGTATTTT	CASSAGTPTTDTQYF
TRBV20-1	TRBJ1-2	NA	NA	TGCAGTGCTAACTATGGCTACACCTTC	CSANYGYTF
TRBV11-2	TRBJ2-7	NA	NA	TGTGCCAGCAGCCAGCCGCAGGGAGCGATCTACGAGCAGTACTTC	CASSQPQGAIYEQYF
TRBV7-2	TRBJ1-1	few	NA	TGTGCCAGCAGCAAGTCAGGGACCTTTGAAGCTTTCTTT	CASSKSGTFEAFF
TRBV2	TRBJ2-3	NA	TRBD2	TGTGCCAGCAGTGATCGGGCGGGAGGAAGCACAGATACGCAGTATTTT	CASSDRAGGSTDTQYF
TRBV7-9	TRBJ2-7	once	TRBD2	TGTGCCAGCAGCTTAGGGCTAGCGGCTACCTACGAGCAGTACTTC	CASSLGLAATYEQYF
TRBV6-6	TRBJ1-3	NA	TRBD1	TGTGCCAGCAGTTCCTTAAACAGGGGTTATGGAAACACCATATATTTT	CASSSLNRGYGNTIYF
TRBV4-2	TRBJ2-5	NA	NA	TGTGCCAGCAGCCAAGGCCAGCAGGCGGGGGAGACCCAGTACTTC	CASSQGQQAGETQYF
TRBV11-2	TRBJ2-7	NA	NA	TGTGCCAGCAGCTTACATAGAGGCAGAAGCTTC	CASSLHRGRSF
TRBV29-1	TRBJ2-3	NA	NA	TGCAGCGTAGTGGAGCCGAGGGTGGATACGCAGTATTTT	CSVVEPRVDTQYF
TRBV30	TRBJ1-4	NA	NA	TGTGCCTGGAGTCCGGGGGGGACTAATGAAAAACTGTTTTTT	CAWSPGGTNEKLFF
TRBV10-3	TRBJ2-5	NA	NA	TGTGCCATCAGTGAAGGTCAGCGGATCCAAGAGACCCAGTACTTC	CAISEGQRIQETQYF
TRBV28	TRBJ2-5	NA	TRBD2	TGTGCCAGCAGCCGCGTTTTGTTGGCGGGAGTTGCGGAGACCCAGTACTTC	CASSRVLLAGVAETQYF
TRBV28	TRBJ2-7	NA	TRBD2	TGTGCCAGCAGTTTAGAGCGGGGCCGGTCTCTCTACGAGCAGTACTTC	CASSLERGRSLYEQYF
TRBV5-1	TRBJ2-2	NA	NA	TGCGCCAGCAGCCCCGTGGGGGGAACGAACACCGGGGAGCTGTTTTTT	CASSPVGGTNTGELFF
TRBV7-8	TRBJ2-7	NA	NA	TGTGCCAGCAGCCCCTACTCGGGAGTGAACGAGCAGTACTTC	CASSPYSGVNEQYF
TRBV28	TRBJ2-7	once	NA	TGTGCCAGCAAAATAAGGGGGAGGAACCCCCACGAGCAGTACTTC	CASKIRGRNPHEQYF